This T cell receptor beta chain was recovered during a study of monozygotic twins with cystic fibrosis. Study at large: With roughly 16 PCR cycles, barcoded libraries came from around 3 micrograms of fragmented DNA.

Here immunoSEQ multiplex PCR was the method, and the copy in TCRdb shows in-frame clones only, minus some. The data show approximately 13,000 clones, over 85% seen once. Germline loops: CDR1 MGHDK, CDR2 SYGVNS. This CDR3 spans 14 amino acids. V lost 1 base and J lost 7, with 10 bases in between. The chain links TRBV25-1 to TRBJ2-2; weak D call: TRBD1 (6 bases). This receptor was taken from a girl under 10 years old with cystic fibrosis. Sequences were obtained from blood. The CDR3 nucleotides are TGTGCCAGCAGTGAATTGCCAGGGGTCGGGGAGCTGTTTTTT. It yields the protein CASSELPGVGELFF.